The TCR beta chain described here comes from a study of T cell repertoires in cytomegalovirus infection (dated 2019 in TCRdb). In the study overall: Peptide stimulations targeted recently identified HLA-C-restricted CMV epitopes, whose presentation resists viral immunomodulation, together with well-studied HLA-B-restricted epitopes. Donor HLA type was relevant to the analysis, as public TCR beta signatures indicated carriage of CMV infection together with the matching HLA type. Overall results and qualifications from the work: In both this cohort and an independent cohort of under 450 donors, the cumulative frequency of public TCR beta family members distinguished carriers of CMV infection plus the relevant HLA type. In the ex vivo response, HLA-C-restricted CMV-specific TCR beta clonotypes were dominant, and in two of eight donors the single most frequent clonotype came from this HLA-C-restricted group.

Sequencing was carried out with an Illumina HiSeq 1500. TCRdb reprocessed the public reads (quality trimming at Q25 with fastp, clone calling with MiXCR) and kept in-frame beta chains. CDR3 protein sequences are deduplicated, and each keeps its most common genes and DNA. Counted in this sample were about 340,000 distinct CDR3 sequences; almost 30% of them appeared once. The ten largest clones take up 15% to 25% of the sample. A word on this clonotype: It has no known antigen specificity. No base-level quality is on record; no much larger clone is a single base apart.

The treatment or condition label on this specimen signifies: in vitro stimulation with specific CMV peptide epitopes to enrich CMV-specific T cells. V and J lose 4 bases and 4 bases, and a span of 14 bases separates them. Counted from cysteine to phenylalanine, this CDR3 has 16 amino acids. The kept DNA is CDR3 alone, 48 bases in frame from the first base. The V and J genes are TRBV12-3 or TRBV12-4 and TRBJ1-6, with the D gene too uncertain to name. This material consisted of cultured PBMCs, taken from culture after CMV antigen stimulation. This TCR was recovered from a human donor in good health (CMV status not recorded). Some clones in this sample may be carry-over from other donors' samples. The nucleotide sequence is given as TGTGCCAGCAGTTATGATGGCAGAGTATATAATTCACCCCTCCACTTT. Its protein reads: CASSYDGRVYNSPLHF.